This T cell receptor (beta chain) was obtained from a study of regulatory T cells in long-lasting Graves disease. The table lists this clonotype with many counts. There are 14 residues in the CDR3. The germline V gene has CDR1 MDHEN and CDR2 SYDVKM. V was shortened by 7 bases and J by 4 bases, with 16 bases between the two germline ends. Through Arm-PCR of CDR3 regions and iRepertoire HTBI primers, TCR beta libraries were built. TCRdb called the multiplex PCR reads again in MiXCR, with one record for every CDR3 protein. The data show about 530,000 distinct CDR3 sequences, roughly 16% seen once. Documented time point: newly diagnosed GD, antithyroid drugs for less than 3 months. PBMC RNA served as the TCR library source. This sample was also put to use in a study of T cells in Graves' hyperthyroidism and ophthalmopathy.

The origin of this receptor is a woman aged 40-60 years with Graves disease. The sequencing here drew on peripheral blood mononuclear cells (PBMCs), taken at new diagnosis, from a patient treated with antithyroid drugs. This chain uses TRBV28 with TRBJ1-1; possibly TRBD1 for D (6 bases). Here the CDR3 reads CASTHSGGATEAFF. The CDR3 region has the DNA TGTGCCAGCACCCATAGCGGGGGGGCCACTGAAGCTTTCTTT.